This T cell receptor beta chain stems from a study of OX40 agonist ivuxolimab in advanced cancers. Study context: Patients were dosed with the agonistic anti-OX40 (CD134) antibody ivuxolimab. Administration of intravenous ivuxolimab to patients occurred every 2 weeks at 0.01 to 10 mg/kg.

Data came from immunoSEQ multiplex PCR; TCRdb stores just in-frame clones and leaves some out. The sample contains about 62,000 clones, around 93% of which appear only once. Germline V gene lookup returns CDR1 GTSNPN and CDR2 SVGIG (reference sequence). Trimming left V 5 bases short and J 1 base short, with 5 bases between. The CDR3 is 11 amino acids. The chain carries TRBV30 and TRBJ1-1; D possibly corresponds to TRBD1 (5 bases). The receptor was derived from an adult with an advanced solid tumor such as melanoma, head and neck, liver or kidney cancer. The sequencing used CD4+ or CD8+ T cells sorted from blood, collected in a trial of the OX40 agonist ivuxolimab. CDR3 bases: TGTGCCTGGGGACAGAACACTGAAGCTTTCTTT. Translation gives CAWGQNTEAFF.